The 14 T cell receptor beta chains below all came from one sample that was sequenced in a study of cytomegalovirus exposure and HLA in healthy donors. Primers: 60 Vbeta forward and 13 Jbeta reverse. Here immunoSEQ multiplex PCR was the method, and the copy in TCRdb shows in-frame clones only, minus some. The table has hundreds of thousands of clones, more than 85% seen once. Sample: PBMCs. Receptor source: a woman between 18 and 29 years old in good health and CMV-seronegative.

The rearrangement joins TRBV4-1 to TRBJ2-2; 9 bases line up with TRBD1. From germline, CDR1 is MGHRA and CDR2 YSYEKL. This CDR3 has 16 amino acids. The ends lost 1 base at V and 7 bases at J; junction bases unmatched: 7. The CDR3, as DNA: TGCGCCAGCAGCCAAGTTGGGACAGGGATCCACGGGGAGCTGTTTTTT. Residues: CASSQVGTGIHGELFF.

CDR3 region: CASSLQSGWDTQYF. The CDR3 region has the DNA TGTGCCAGCAGCCTCCAGAGCGGGTGGGATACGCAGTATTTT. The J gene is TRBJ2-3, the V gene TRBV28; the D gene is possibly TRBD2 (6 bases). The CDR3 totals 14 residues. Trimming took off 6 bases at V and 6 bases at J, with 16 bases between the two ends. CDR1 and CDR2 from the germline V gene are MDHEN and SYDVKM.

This clone was observed once. The rearrangement joins TRBV15 to TRBJ2-6, with 7 positions matching TRBD2. The CDR3 has 16 amino acids. Germline V gene data show CDR1 as LNHNV and CDR2 as YYDKDF (reference sequence). Losses at the gene ends were 2 bases for V and 2 bases for J; bases not matched to a gene: 3. This CDR3 reads CATSRMGGPGANVLTF. CDR3 nucleotides: TGTGCCACCAGCAGAATGGGAGGGCCTGGGGCCAACGTCCTGACTTTC.

The chain links TRBV11-2 to TRBJ2-1, with D possibly TRBD2 on 6 matching bases. CDR1 SGHAT and CDR2 FQNNGV come from the germline V gene. The length of the CDR3 is 13 residues. V lost 4 bases to trimming and J lost 10 bases, with 14 bases between them. The CDR3 DNA reads TGTGCCAGCAGCTCCTACGGGGGAAAAGAGCAGTTCTTC. Translating it yields CASSSYGGKEQFF.

CDR3 loop: CASSAGTAKNQPQHF. The CDR3 coding sequence is TGTGCCAGCAGCGCCGGGACAGCAAAGAATCAGCCCCAGCATTTT. The rearrangement uses TRBV7-9 and TRBJ1-5, with 7 bases matching TRBD1. Losses at the gene ends were 5 bases for V and 4 bases for J; bases not matched to a gene: 8. Germline CDR1 SEHNR, CDR2 FQNEAQ (reference sequence). This CDR3 region has 15 residues.

The V call is TRBV6-6, the J call TRBJ2-7; D possibly corresponds to TRBD1 (5 bases). This CDR3 is built from 13 residues. Germline-derived CDR1 and CDR2 are MNHNY and SVGAGI (reference sequence). The germline V and J ends were trimmed by 4 bases and 3 bases, with 10 bases remaining between them. CDR3 coding DNA: TGTGCCAGCAGTTTTCGACAGAGCTACGAGCAGTACTTC. The encoded protein is CASSFRQSYEQYF.

This clone showed up just a few times. The rearrangement uses TRBV9 and TRBJ2-2; TRBD2 aligns across 7 bases. The V gene end was trimmed by 4 bases and the J gene end by 1 base; junction bases not matched to a gene: 10. Germline assignment: CDR1 SGDLS and CDR2 YYNGEE. This CDR3 is built from 17 residues. CDR3 coding DNA: TGTGCCAGCAGCTCCTTAATTGGACTAGGGAACACCGGGGAGCTGTTTTTT. Translation: CASSSLIGLGNTGELFF.

CDR3 in DNA: TGCGCCAGCAGCCAAGGAACACTATTGGGGCCTACCAATGAGCAGTTCTTC. Its translation: CASSQGTLLGPTNEQFF. The chain is built from TRBV4-3 and TRBJ2-1, with a weak D call TRBD1 (5 bases). Germline CDR1 LGHNA, CDR2 YSLEER. This CDR3 contains 17 residues. The V end was cut by 1 base, the J end by 6 bases, with 19 bases between.

J is TRBJ1-2 and V is TRBV6-5; 9 nucleotides align to TRBD1. The germline V gene has CDR1 MNHEY and CDR2 SVGAGI. This CDR3 comprises 15 residues. Germline trimming cut 6 bases from V and 8 bases from J; bases unmatched to any gene: 13. The chain's CDR3 is CASRGTGKIEVGYTF. In DNA form, the CDR3 reads TGTGCCAGCAGGGGGACAGGGAAAATAGAAGTAGGCTACACCTTC.

V and J are TRBV5-1 and TRBJ2-2, with 8 bases that match TRBD2. Germline V gives CDR1 SGHRS, CDR2 YFSETQ. The CDR3 contains 16 residues. Losses at the gene ends were 2 bases for V and 4 bases for J; bases not matched to a gene: 7. The CDR3 is CASSLTSGDGTGELFF. The CDR3 DNA sequence: TGCGCCAGCAGCTTAACTAGCGGAGACGGCACCGGGGAGCTGTTTTTT.

This chain joins TRBV2 and TRBJ2-2; 7 bases fit TRBD1. The CDR3 totals 15 residues. J lost 2 bases, V lost 6 bases, and 6 bases had no gene match. CDR1 and CDR2 from the germline V gene are SNHLY and FYNNEI. The CDR3 is CASRRTGVNTGELFF. Written as DNA, the CDR3 is TGTGCCAGCAGGAGGACAGGCGTTAACACCGGGGAGCTGTTTTTT.

The chain is built from TRBV5-1 and TRBJ2-7, with 10 bases aligning to TRBD2. V dropped 3 bases and J dropped 1; count of bases not matched to a gene: 1. The length of the CDR3 is 14 residues. Germline-derived CDR1 and CDR2 are SGHRS and YFSETQ. The CDR3 sequence is CASSSGLASYEQYF. CDR3 nucleotide sequence: TGCGCCAGCAGCTCGGGACTAGCGTCCTACGAGCAGTACTTC.

This rearrangement joins TRBV7-8 to TRBJ2-7; TRBD2 matches 12 bases. Germline loops: CDR1 SGHVS, CDR2 FQNEAQ. V trimming: 5 bases; J trimming: 2 bases; junction bases outside the gene matches: 4. This CDR3 has 15 residues. CDR3 sequence: CASSPRTSGAYEQYF. Written as DNA, the CDR3 is TGTGCCAGCAGCCCCCGGACTAGCGGGGCCTACGAGCAGTACTTC. Full variable domain (rest looked up from reference TRBV7-8 and TRBJ2-7): GAGVSQSPRYKVAKRGQDVALRCDPISGHVSLFWYQQALGQGPEFLTYFQNEAQLDKSGLPSDRFFAERPEGSVSTLKIQRTQQEDSAVYLCASSPRTSGAYEQYFGPGTRLTVT.

The chain couples TRBV30 to TRBJ2-5; maybe TRBD1 (5 bases). Looked up from germline, CDR1 is GTSNPN and CDR2 is SVGIG (reference sequence). V was cut by 0 bases and J by 4 bases, with 9 bases left in between. This CDR3 comprises 13 residues. The DNA of the CDR3 is TGTGCCTGGAGTGTCGGCAGGGTAGAGACCCAGTACTTC. Amino acids: CAWSVGRVETQYF.